What follows are 6 T cell receptor beta chains derived from one specimen sequenced in a study of blood T cell repertoires in COVID-19. Some clones are missing from TCRdb's copy, which holds only in-frame ones; the method was immunoSEQ multiplex PCR. The sample contains roughly 110,000 clones, almost 85% of which appear only once. The sequenced sample was peripheral blood. The receptors derive from a human donor in a cohort sampled during active COVID-19.

About this clone itself: Other nucleotide sequences from this sample produce the same CDR3. The rearrangement uses TRBV7-2 and TRBJ1-4, with TRBD1 as a possible D gene (6 bases). The ends were cut back, 5 bases at V and 4 bases at J, with 14 bases in the middle. The CDR3 is 15 amino acids. Germline V gene lookup returns CDR1 SGHTA and CDR2 FQGNSA. CDR3 sequence: CASSQDSLLNEKLFF. The DNA of the CDR3 is TGTGCCAGCAGCCAGGACAGTCTACTTAATGAAAAACTGTTTTTT.

This CDR3 reads CASVEGLADIYNEQFF. CDR3 DNA sequence: TGTGCCAGCGTAGAGGGACTAGCAGATATTTACAATGAGCAGTTCTTC. V usage is TRBV5-4 and J usage is TRBJ2-1, with TRBD2 matching over 9 bases. The V and J ends lost 7 bases and 4 bases, in that order; junction bases with no gene match: 12. From germline, CDR1 is SGHNT and CDR2 YYREEE (reference sequence). This CDR3 has 16 residues.

This chain joins TRBV6-5 and TRBJ2-5, with D perhaps matching TRBD1 (6 bases). The CDR3 sequence is 16 residues long. CDR1 is MNHEY and CDR2 is SVGAGI in the germline V gene. V shed 4 bases and J shed 1 base, with 16 bases lying between them. CDR3 region: CASSSTGTPPQETQYF. The DNA for the CDR3 is TGTGCCAGCAGTTCAACCGGGACACCTCCCCAAGAGACCCAGTACTTC.

The chain couples TRBV7-9 to TRBJ1-3, with 7 nucleotides matching TRBD1. This CDR3 has 15 amino acids. Per germline, CDR1 SEHNR and CDR2 FQNEAQ (reference sequence). V lost 5 bases, J lost 4 bases, and 8 bases stayed unmatched. The CDR3: CASSTPTGSGNTIYF. The CDR3 DNA sequence: TGTGCCAGCAGCACCCCGACAGGGTCCGGAAACACCATATATTTT.

The rearrangement links TRBV5-4 to TRBJ2-5; 9 bases fit TRBD1. V dropped 6 bases and J dropped 4; count of bases not matched to a gene: 4. This CDR3 region has 13 residues. In germline, CDR1 is SGHNT, CDR2 YYREEE (reference sequence). In DNA, the CDR3 is TGTGCCAGCACGACAGGGGGAGGAGAGACCCAGTACTTC. Its protein is CASTTGGGETQYF.

The gene calls are TRBV7-2 and TRBJ2-2, with D perhaps TRBD1 (5 bases). Germline V CDR1 and CDR2: SGHTA, FQGNSA. V shed 6 bases and J shed 0 bases, with 14 bases lying between them. This CDR3 is built from 16 residues. The CDR3: CASSPHTGTNTGELFF. The CDR3 nucleotides are TGTGCCAGCAGTCCACACACAGGAACGAACACCGGGGAGCTGTTTTTT.